This TCR beta chain was recorded in a study of glioma-infiltrating T cells after dendritic cell vaccination. Across the whole study: Patients received autologous tumor lysate-pulsed dendritic cell vaccination between about 2003 and 2013. Study results and limitations: Longer survival after dendritic cell vaccination followed higher pretreatment TIL content. Survival was not directly related to TCR clonality in these patients.

Isocitrate dehydrogenase mutation was absent in all glioblastoma patients. CDR3 length equals 16 residues. Germline V gives CDR1 ENHRY, CDR2 SYGVKD. V trimming: 3 bases; J trimming: 1 base; junction bases outside the gene matches: 4. Repertoires were generated with immunoSEQ multiplex PCR, while TCRdb's copy carries only in-frame clones and drops some. The sample contains around 72,000 clones, 81% of which appear only once. Remarks on this clone: The target antigen is unknown.

Sequenced here: blood, sampled before dendritic cell vaccination. The chain has TRBV10-3 and TRBJ1-5, with 9 bases identical to TRBD1. The sequence was obtained from a human donor with glioblastoma. The CDR3, as DNA: TGTGCCATCAGTGACGAGGACAGGGGAAGCAATCAGCCCCAGCATTTT. Translated, it gives CAISDEDRGSNQPQHF.